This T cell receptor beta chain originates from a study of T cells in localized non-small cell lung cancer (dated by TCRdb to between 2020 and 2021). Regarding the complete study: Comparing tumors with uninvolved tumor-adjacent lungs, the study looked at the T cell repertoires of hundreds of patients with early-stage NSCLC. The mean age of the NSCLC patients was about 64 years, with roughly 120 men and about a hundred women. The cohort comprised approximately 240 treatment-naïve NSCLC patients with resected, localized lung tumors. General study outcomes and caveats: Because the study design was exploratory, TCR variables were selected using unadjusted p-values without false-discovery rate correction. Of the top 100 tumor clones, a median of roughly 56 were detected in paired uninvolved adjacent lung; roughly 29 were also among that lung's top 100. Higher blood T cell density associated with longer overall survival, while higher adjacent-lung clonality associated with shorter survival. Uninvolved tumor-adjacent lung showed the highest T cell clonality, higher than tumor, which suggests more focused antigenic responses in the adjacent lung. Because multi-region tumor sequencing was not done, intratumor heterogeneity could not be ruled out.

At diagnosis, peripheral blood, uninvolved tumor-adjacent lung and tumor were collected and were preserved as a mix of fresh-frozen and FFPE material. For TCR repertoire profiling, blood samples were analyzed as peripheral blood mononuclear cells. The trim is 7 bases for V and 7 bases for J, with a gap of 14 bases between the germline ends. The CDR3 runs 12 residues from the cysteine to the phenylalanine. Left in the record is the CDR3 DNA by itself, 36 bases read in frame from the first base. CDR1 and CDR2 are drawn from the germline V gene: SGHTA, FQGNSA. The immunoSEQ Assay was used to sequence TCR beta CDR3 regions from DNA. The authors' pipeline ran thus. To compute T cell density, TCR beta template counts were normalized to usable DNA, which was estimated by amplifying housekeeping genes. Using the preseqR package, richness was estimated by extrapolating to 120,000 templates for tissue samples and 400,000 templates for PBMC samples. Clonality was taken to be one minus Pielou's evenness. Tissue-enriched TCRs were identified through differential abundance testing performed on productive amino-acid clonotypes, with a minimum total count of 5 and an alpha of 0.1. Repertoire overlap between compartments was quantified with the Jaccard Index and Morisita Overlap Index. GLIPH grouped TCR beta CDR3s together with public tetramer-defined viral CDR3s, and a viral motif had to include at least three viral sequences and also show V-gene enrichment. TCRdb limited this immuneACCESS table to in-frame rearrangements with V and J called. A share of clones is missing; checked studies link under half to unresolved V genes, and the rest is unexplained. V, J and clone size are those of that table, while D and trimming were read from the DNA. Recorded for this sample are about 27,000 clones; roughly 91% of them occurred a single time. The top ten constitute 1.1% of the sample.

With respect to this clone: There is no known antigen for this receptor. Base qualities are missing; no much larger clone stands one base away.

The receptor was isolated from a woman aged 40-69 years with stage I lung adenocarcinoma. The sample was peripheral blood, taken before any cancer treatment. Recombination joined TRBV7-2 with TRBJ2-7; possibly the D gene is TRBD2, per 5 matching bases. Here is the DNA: TGTGCCAGCACCGATTCGGGGTATGAGCAGTACTTC. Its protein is CASTDSGYEQYF.